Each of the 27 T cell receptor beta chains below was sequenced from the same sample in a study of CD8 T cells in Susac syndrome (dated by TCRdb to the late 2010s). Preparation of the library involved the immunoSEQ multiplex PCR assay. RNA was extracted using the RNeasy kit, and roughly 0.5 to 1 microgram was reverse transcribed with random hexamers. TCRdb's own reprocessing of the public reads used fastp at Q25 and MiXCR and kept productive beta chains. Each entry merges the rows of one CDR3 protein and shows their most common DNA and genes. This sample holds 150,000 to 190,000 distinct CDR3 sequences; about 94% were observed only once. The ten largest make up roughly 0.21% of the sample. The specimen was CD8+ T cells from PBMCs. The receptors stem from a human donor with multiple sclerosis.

DNA for the CDR3: TGCGCCAGCAGCCAGTGGACAGATTCCTACGAGCAGTACTTC. Translating gives CASSQWTDSYEQYF. This chain links TRBV4-3 with TRBJ2-7; TRBD1 is a possible D gene (6 bases). Germline CDR1 LGHNA, CDR2 YSLEER. The CDR3 extends over 14 amino acids. V was shortened by 3 bases and J by 1 base, with 10 bases between the two germline ends.

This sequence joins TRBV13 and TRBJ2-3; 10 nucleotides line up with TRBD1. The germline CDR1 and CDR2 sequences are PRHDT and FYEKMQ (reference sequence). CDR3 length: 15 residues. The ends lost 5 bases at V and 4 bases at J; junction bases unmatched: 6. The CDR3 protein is CASSRDRGLADTQYF. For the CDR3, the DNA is TGTGCCAGCAGCCGGGACAGGGGTTTGGCAGATACGCAGTATTTT.

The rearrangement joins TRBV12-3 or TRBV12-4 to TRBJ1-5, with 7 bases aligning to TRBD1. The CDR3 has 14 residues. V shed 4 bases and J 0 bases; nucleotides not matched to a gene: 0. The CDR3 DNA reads TGTGCCAGCAGTTGGGACAGTAGCAATCAGCCCCAGCATTTT. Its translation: CASSWDSSNQPQHF.

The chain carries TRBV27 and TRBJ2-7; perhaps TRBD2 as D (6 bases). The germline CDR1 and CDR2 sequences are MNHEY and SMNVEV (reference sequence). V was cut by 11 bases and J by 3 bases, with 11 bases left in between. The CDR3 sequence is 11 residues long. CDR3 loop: CACMGGYEQYF. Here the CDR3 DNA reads TGTGCCTGTATGGGGGGCTACGAGCAGTACTTC.

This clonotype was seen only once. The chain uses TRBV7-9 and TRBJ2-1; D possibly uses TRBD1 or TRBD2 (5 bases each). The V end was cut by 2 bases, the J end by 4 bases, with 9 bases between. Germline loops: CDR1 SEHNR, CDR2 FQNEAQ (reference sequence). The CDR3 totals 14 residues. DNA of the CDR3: TGTGCCAGCAGCTTAAAGGGGAGTTACAATGAGCAGTTCTTC. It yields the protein CASSLKGSYNEQFF.

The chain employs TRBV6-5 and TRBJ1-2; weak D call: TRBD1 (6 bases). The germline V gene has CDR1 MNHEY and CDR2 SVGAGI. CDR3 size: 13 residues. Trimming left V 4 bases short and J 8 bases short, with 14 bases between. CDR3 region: CASSSAGVGGYTF. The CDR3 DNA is TGTGCCAGCAGTTCGGCAGGGGTAGGAGGCTACACCTTC.

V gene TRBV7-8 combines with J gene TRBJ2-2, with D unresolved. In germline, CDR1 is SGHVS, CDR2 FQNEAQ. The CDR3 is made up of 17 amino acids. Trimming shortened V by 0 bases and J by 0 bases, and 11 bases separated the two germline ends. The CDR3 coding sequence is TGTGCCAGCAGCTTAGCGCCCCGAAGGGCGAACACCGGGGAGCTGTTTTTT. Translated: CASSLAPRRANTGELFF.

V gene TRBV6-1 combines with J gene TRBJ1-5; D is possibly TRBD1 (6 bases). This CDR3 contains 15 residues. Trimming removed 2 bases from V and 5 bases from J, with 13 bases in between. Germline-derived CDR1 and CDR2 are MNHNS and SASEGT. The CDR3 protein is CASSEFEGGYQPQHF. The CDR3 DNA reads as TGTGCCAGCAGTGAATTCGAGGGGGGTTATCAGCCCCAGCATTTT.

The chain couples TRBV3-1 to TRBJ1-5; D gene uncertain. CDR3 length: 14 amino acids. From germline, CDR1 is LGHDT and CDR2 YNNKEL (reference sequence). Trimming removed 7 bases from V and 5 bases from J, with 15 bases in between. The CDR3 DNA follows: TGTGCCAGCACCCTAGGTCCAGAGGATCAGCCCCAGCATTTT. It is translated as CASTLGPEDQPQHF.

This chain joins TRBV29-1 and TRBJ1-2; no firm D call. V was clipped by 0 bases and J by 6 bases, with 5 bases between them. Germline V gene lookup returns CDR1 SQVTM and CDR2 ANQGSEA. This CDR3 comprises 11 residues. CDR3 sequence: CSVEDVNGYTF. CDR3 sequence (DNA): TGCAGCGTTGAAGATGTAAATGGCTACACCTTC.

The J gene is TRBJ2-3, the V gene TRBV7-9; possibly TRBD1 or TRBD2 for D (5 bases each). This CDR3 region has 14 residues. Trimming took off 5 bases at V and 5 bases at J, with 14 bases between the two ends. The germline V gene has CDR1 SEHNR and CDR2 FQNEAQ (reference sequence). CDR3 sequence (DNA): TGTGCCAGCAGCAAACGACCGGGGCGAGATACGCAGTATTTT. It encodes CASSKRPGRDTQYF.

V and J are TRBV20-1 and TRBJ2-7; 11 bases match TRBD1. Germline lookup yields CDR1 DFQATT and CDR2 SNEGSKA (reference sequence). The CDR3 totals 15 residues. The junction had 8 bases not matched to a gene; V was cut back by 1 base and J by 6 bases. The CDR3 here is CSARVGTGGVGEQYF. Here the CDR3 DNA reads TGCAGTGCTAGAGTAGGGACAGGGGGTGTTGGCGAGCAGTACTTC.

Here the CDR3 reads CAWSVTRFTGRIVLTF. As DNA, the CDR3 is TGTGCCTGGAGTGTAACTCGCTTTACAGGTCGTATCGTCCTGACTTTC. The chain uses TRBV30 and TRBJ2-6, with a weak D call TRBD1 (5 bases). The V end was cut by 0 bases, the J end by 12 bases, with 21 bases between. The CDR3 runs 16 residues. Germline V gene sequence: CDR1 GTSNPN, CDR2 SVGIG (reference sequence).

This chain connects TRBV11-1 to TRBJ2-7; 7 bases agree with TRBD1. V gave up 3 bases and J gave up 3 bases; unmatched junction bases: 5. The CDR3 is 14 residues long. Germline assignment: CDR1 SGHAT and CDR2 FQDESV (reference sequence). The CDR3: CASSFYRGGYEQYF. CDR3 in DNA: TGTGCCAGCAGCTTCTACAGGGGTGGCTACGAGCAGTACTTC.

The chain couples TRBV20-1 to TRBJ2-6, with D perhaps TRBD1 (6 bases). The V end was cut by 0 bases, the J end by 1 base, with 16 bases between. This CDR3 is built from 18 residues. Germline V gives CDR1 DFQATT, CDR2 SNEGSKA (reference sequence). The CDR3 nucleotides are TGCAGTGCTAGAGACCCCCCAGGCAGGGGTTCTGGGGCCAACGTCCTGACTTTC. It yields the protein CSARDPPGRGSGANVLTF.

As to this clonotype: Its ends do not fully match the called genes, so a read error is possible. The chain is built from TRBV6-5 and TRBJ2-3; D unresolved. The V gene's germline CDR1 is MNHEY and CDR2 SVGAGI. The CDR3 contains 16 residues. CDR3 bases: TGTGCCAGCAGCTACTCAGTCGGGTCAGGCACAGATACGCAGTATTTT. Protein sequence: CASSYSVGSGTDTQYF.

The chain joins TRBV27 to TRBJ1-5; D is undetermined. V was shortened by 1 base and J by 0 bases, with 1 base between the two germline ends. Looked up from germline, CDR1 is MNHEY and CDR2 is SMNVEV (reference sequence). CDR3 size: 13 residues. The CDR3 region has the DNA TGTGCCAGCAGTTTATTTAGCAATCAGCCCCAGCATTTT. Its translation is CASSLFSNQPQHF.

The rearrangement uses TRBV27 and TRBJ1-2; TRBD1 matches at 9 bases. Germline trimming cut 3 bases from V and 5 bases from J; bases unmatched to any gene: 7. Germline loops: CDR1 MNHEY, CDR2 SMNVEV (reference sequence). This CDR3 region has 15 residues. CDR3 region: CASSLGQGGIYGYTF. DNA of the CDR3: TGTGCCAGCAGTTTGGGACAGGGAGGTATTTATGGCTACACCTTC.

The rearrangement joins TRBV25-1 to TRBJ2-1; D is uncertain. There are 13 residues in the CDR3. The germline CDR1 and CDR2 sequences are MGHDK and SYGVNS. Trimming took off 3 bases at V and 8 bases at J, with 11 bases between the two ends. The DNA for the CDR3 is TGTGCCAGCAGTGATGGAAACAGCTATGAGCAGTTCTTC. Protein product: CASSDGNSYEQFF.

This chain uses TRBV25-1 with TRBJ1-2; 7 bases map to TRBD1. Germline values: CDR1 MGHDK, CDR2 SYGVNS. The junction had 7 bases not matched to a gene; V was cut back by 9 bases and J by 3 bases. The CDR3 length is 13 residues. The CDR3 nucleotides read TGTGCCAGTTCGCACCAGGGGGACTATGGCTACACCTTC. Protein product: CASSHQGDYGYTF.

CDR3 loop: CASSQDLGTGVETQYF. The CDR3 DNA reads TGCGCCAGCAGCCAAGATCTGGGGACAGGGGTAGAGACCCAGTACTTC. V is TRBV4-3 and J is TRBJ2-5; 10 positions agree with TRBD1. V was clipped by 0 bases and J by 4 bases; unmatched bases: 5. The CDR3 is made up of 16 amino acids. The germline V gene has CDR1 LGHNA and CDR2 YSLEER.

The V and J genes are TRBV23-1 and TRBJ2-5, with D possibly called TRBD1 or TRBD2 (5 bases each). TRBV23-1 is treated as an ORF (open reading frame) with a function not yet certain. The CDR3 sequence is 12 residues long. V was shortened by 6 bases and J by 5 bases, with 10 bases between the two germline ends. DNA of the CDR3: TGCGCCAGCAGGGGACCGCCGGAGACCCAGTACTTC. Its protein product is CASRGPPETQYF.

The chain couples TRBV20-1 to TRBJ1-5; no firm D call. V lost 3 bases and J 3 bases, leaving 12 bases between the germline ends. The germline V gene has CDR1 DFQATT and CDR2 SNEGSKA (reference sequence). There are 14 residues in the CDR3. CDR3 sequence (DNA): TGCAGTGCTAGTCGCCGCGGCCCCAATCAGCCCCAGCATTTT. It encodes CSASRRGPNQPQHF.

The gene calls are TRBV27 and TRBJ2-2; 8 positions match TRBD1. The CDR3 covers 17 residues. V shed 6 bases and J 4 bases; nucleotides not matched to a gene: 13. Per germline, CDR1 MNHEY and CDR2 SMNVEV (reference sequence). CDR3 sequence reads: CASSLLDRVSSTGELFF. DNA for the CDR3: TGTGCCAGCAGCCTCTTGGACAGGGTATCCAGCACCGGGGAGCTGTTTTTT.

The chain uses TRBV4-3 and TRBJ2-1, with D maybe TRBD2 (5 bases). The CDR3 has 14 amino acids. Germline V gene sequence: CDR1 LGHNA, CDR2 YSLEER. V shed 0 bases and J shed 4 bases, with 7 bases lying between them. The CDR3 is CASSQDSGYNEQFF. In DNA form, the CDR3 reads TGCGCCAGCAGCCAAGATTCGGGGTACAATGAGCAGTTCTTC.

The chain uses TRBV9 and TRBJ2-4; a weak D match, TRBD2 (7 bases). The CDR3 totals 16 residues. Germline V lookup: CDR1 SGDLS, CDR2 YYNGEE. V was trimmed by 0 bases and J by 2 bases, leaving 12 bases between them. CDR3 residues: CASSVGGGGTKNIQYF. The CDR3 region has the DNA TGTGCCAGCAGCGTAGGAGGCGGGGGCACCAAAAACATTCAGTACTTC.

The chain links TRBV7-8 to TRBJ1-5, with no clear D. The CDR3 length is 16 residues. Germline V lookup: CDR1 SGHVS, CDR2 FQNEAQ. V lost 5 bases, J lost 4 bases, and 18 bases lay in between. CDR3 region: CASSPEPGSGNQPQHF. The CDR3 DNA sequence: TGTGCCAGCAGCCCCGAGCCGGGATCGGGGAATCAGCCCCAGCATTTT.